This T cell receptor (beta chain) was recorded in a study of cytomegalovirus exposure and HLA in healthy donors. Whole-study findings and limits: Some segments of the V type, notably TRBV6-2 and TRBV6-3, were excluded as indistinguishable. Reports described diagnosis of cytomegalovirus status by the classifier as highly specific and sensitive. Earlier analysis yielded a pattern in which most TCR beta V segments were productive about 90% or about 30% of the time.

The CDR3 consists of 11 residues. Trimming removed 5 bases from V and 3 bases from J, with 5 bases in between. Germline lookup yields CDR1 SGHNT and CDR2 YENEEA. PCR amplification relied on 60 Vbeta primers (plus 13 Jbeta primers). Sequencing was performed with immunoSEQ multiplex PCR; in TCRdb, only in-frame clones are kept and a portion is missing. The table shows approximately 200,000 clones, with 79% occurring only once. Comments on this clone: Antigen: not known.

The V and J genes are TRBV11-3 and TRBJ2-7; D call uncertain. The clonotype originates from a woman aged 25 to 39 in good health and CMV-seropositive. The sequenced sample consisted of PBMCs. CDR3 coding DNA: TGTGCCAGCAGCGATAGCTACGAGCAGTACTTC. Translation gives CASSDSYEQYF.